The 16 T cell receptor beta chains below come from one sample, sequenced in a study of blood T cell repertoires in COVID-19. Profiled with immunoSEQ multiplex PCR; TCRdb holds only in-frame clones, not every one. The table records a few hundred thousand clones, around 92% of them present only once. The material sequenced was peripheral blood. The source is a woman aged 25-40 years with COVID-19, enrolled during active disease.

CDR3 region: CASSPGTSGNTIYF. CDR3 nucleotide sequence: TGTGCCAGCAGTCCGGGTACCTCTGGAAACACCATATATTTT. The J gene is TRBJ1-3, the V gene TRBV6-5; D not certain. CDR1 and CDR2 (germline): MNHEY, SVGAGI. Trimming stripped 5 bases from V and 0 bases from J, with 8 bases between. The CDR3 has 14 amino acids.

This clone appeared once. V usage is TRBV18 and J usage is TRBJ1-1, with TRBD1 matching 7 bases. This CDR3 region has 14 residues. Trimming cost V 1 base and J 4 bases; bases outside gene matches: 3. Germline assignment: CDR1 KGHSH and CDR2 LQKENI. DNA of the CDR3: TGTGCCAGCTCACCACAGGGGGCTGGCACTGAAGCTTTCTTT. Amino acid sequence: CASSPQGAGTEAFF.

The genes are TRBV27 and TRBJ1-2, with TRBD1 identical over 8 bases. The CDR3 totals 16 residues. Germline V CDR1 and CDR2: MNHEY, SMNVEV (reference sequence). V lost 6 bases to trimming and J lost 1 base; unmatched junction nucleotides: 10. The CDR3 region is CASSRDRGNLNYGYTF. DNA of the CDR3: TGTGCCAGCAGCAGAGACAGGGGCAACCTTAACTATGGCTACACCTTC.

The chain employs TRBV28 and TRBJ1-1; TRBD1 matches 7 bases. The germline V gene encodes CDR1 MDHEN and CDR2 SYDVKM. The CDR3 length is 15 residues. With V trimmed by 6 bases and J by 7 bases, 14 bases remained unmatched. The CDR3 spells CASSQSRDSLFEAFF. The DNA for the CDR3 is TGTGCCAGCAGCCAGTCCCGGGACAGCCTCTTTGAAGCTTTCTTT.

The chain carries TRBV9 and TRBJ2-1; maybe TRBD1 (6 bases). CDR3 length equals 14 residues. Per germline, CDR1 SGDLS and CDR2 YYNGEE. The V gene lost 3 bases and the J gene lost 6 bases, with 13 bases spanning the gap. DNA of the CDR3: TGTGCCAGCAGCGCCATAACAGGGTTCAATGAGCAGTTCTTC. It encodes CASSAITGFNEQFF.

J is TRBJ1-6 and V is TRBV5-1; TRBD1 aligns across 7 bases. Germline lookup yields CDR1 SGHRS and CDR2 YFSETQ. Germline trimming cut 7 bases from V and 7 bases from J; bases unmatched to any gene: 5. The CDR3 extends over 13 amino acids. CDR3: CASGDSDNSPLHF. The CDR3, as DNA: TGCGCCAGCGGGGACAGTGACAATTCACCCCTCCACTTT.

This sequence joins TRBV25-1 and TRBJ1-6; TRBD1 matches 8 bases. CDR3 size: 15 residues. V was clipped by 6 bases and J by 5 bases; unmatched bases: 6. CDR1 and CDR2 (germline): MGHDK, SYGVNS. CDR3 amino acids: CASSAWTGHNSPLHF. The CDR3, as DNA: TGTGCCAGCAGCGCCTGGACAGGGCATAATTCACCCCTCCACTTT.

The J gene is TRBJ1-4, the V gene TRBV7-9, with TRBD1 as a possible D gene (5 bases). The V gene lost 2 bases and the J gene lost 13 bases, with 11 bases spanning the gap. This CDR3 region has 12 residues. Germline-derived CDR1 and CDR2 are SEHNR and FQNEAQ (reference sequence). CDR3 DNA: TGTGCCAGCAGCTTACAGGGAAACAGACTGTTTTTT. This encodes CASSLQGNRLFF. Full variable domain (rest looked up from reference TRBV7-9 and TRBJ1-4): DTGVSQNPRHKITKRGQNVTFRCDPISEHNRLYWYRQTLGQGPEFLTYFQNEAQLEKSRLLSDRFSAERPKGSFSTLEIQRTEQGDSAMYLCASSLQGNRLFFGSGTQLSVL.

The chain joins TRBV2 to TRBJ2-7; the D gene is possibly TRBD1 (5 bases). Deletions cut 6 bases from V and 6 bases from J, with 15 bases between. The CDR3 is 13 residues long. CDR1 is SNHLY, CDR2 FYNNEI, per germline. The CDR3 here is CASRGQGQFEQYF. DNA of the CDR3: TGTGCCAGCAGAGGGCAGGGTCAATTCGAGCAGTACTTC. The full variable domain, in which reference TRBV2 and TRBJ2-7 provide the parts outside the CDR3, is EPEVTQTPSHQVTQMGQEVILRCVPISNHLYFYWYRQILGQKVEFLVSFYNNEISEKSEIFDDQFSVERPDGSNFTLKIRSTKLEDSAMYFCASRGQGQFEQYFGPGTRLTVT.

The rearrangement uses TRBV9 and TRBJ2-2; D is unresolved. Trimming left V 0 bases short and J 3 bases short, with 12 bases between. CDR3 length: 16 residues. The germline V gene encodes CDR1 SGDLS and CDR2 YYNGEE. CDR3 sequence (DNA): TGTGCCAGCAGCGTAGCTTGGGCCACGGACACCGGGGAGCTGTTTTTT. This translates into CASSVAWATDTGELFF.

The rearrangement links TRBV7-2 to TRBJ2-2; 10 nucleotides match TRBD2. The CDR3 runs to 18 residues. CDR1 SGHTA and CDR2 FQGNSA come from the germline V gene. V lost 2 bases, J lost 0 bases, and 6 bases stayed unmatched. CDR3 amino acids: CASSLSLAGASNTGELFF. CDR3 nucleotide sequence: TGTGCCAGCAGCTTATCCCTAGCGGGGGCATCGAACACCGGGGAGCTGTTTTTT.

The chain uses TRBV27 and TRBJ1-2; the D gene is possibly TRBD1 (5 bases). The V and J ends lost 0 bases and 6 bases respectively, with 8 bases between them. The CDR3 covers 13 residues. The germline V gene encodes CDR1 MNHEY and CDR2 SMNVEV (reference sequence). For the CDR3, the DNA is TGTGCCAGCAGTTTATCAAGGGGCGATGGCTACACCTTC. Its protein product is CASSLSRGDGYTF.

V gene TRBV7-2 combines with J gene TRBJ2-3; TRBD2 agrees at 7 bases. J gave up 0 bases and V 6 bases, and 3 bases lay outside the gene matches. The V gene's germline CDR1 is SGHTA and CDR2 FQGNSA. This CDR3 spans 14 amino acids. CDR3 amino acids: CASRSGGSTDTQYF. For the CDR3, the DNA is TGTGCCAGCAGGTCCGGGGGGAGCACAGATACGCAGTATTTT.

This rearrangement joins TRBV4-1 to TRBJ1-1, with 11 bases fitting TRBD1. Germline V lookup: CDR1 MGHRA, CDR2 YSYEKL. V lost 2 bases, J lost 8 bases, and 10 bases stayed unmatched. The length of the CDR3 is 16 residues. DNA of the CDR3: TGCGCCAGCAGCCAACAAGATGGGGGACAGGGGGACGAAGCTTTCTTT. Its protein is CASSQQDGGQGDEAFF.

In the case of this clone: One junction end disagrees with the germline gene, perhaps due to a read error. This chain joins TRBV2 and TRBJ1-1; D is ambiguous. The CDR3 runs to 11 residues. CDR1 and CDR2 from the germline V gene are SNHLY and FYNNEI. CDR3 nucleotides: TGTGCCAGCAGCCTCGGGAGTCGTTCTCTCTTT. It translates to CASSLGSRSLF.

This chain connects TRBV6-2 or TRBV6-3 to TRBJ2-3, with TRBD2 matching 9 bases. V was pared by 2 bases and J by 7 bases, with 7 bases of the junction left unmatched. The CDR3 extends over 15 amino acids. Germline V lookup: CDR1 MNHEY, CDR2 SVGEGT. CDR3 sequence: CASSYDAGGPHTQYF. The CDR3 nucleotides read TGTGCCAGCAGTTACGACGCGGGGGGGCCGCATACGCAGTATTTT.